One and the same sample provided the 3 T cell receptor beta chains below, sequenced in a study of CD8+ T cells in alopecia areata. Using CD4, CD8alpha, NKG2D, NKG2ACE and other markers, pooled cutaneous lymph node cells were sorted. Once RNA had been extracted, it was reverse transcribed into cDNA to act as the sequencing template. The repertoire was sequenced with immunoSEQ multiplex PCR; TCRdb's copy has only in-frame clones and lacks some. The profile covers under 350,000 clones, none occurring a single time. The specimen was CD4+ T cells sorted from a lymph node. Source of these receptors: a C3H/HeJ mouse with alopecia areata. The MHC haplotype of the strain is H2-k.

The sample holds a few counts of this clone. Mouse names are used for the genes. The read ends 4 residues early relative to the CDR3; the germline J gene fills the gap. The rearrangement uses TRBV13-2 and TRBJ2-2; TRBD1 might be the D (5 bases). CDR3 length: 15 amino acids. Looked up from germline, CDR1 is NNHNN and CDR2 is SYGAGS (reference sequence). V lost 0 bases and J lost 5, with 11 bases in between. CDR3: CASGDAAGRTGQLYF. The CDR3 DNA, read in part, is TGTGCCAGCGGTGATGCGGCAGGGAGGACCGGG.

A remark on this clone: Genes here carry mouse names. Read coverage stops 4 residues before the CDR3 terminus; the germline J gene supplies the remainder. The rearrangement joins TRBV13-3 to TRBJ2-5, with D perhaps TRBD1 (5 bases). The CDR3 has 13 amino acids. Germline CDR1 NNHDY, CDR2 SYVADS. The V end lost 4 bases, the J end lost 3 bases, and 9 bases lay between the germline ends. This CDR3 is CASSIQGQDTQYF. Incomplete CDR3 DNA: TGTGCCAGCAGTATCCAGGGACAAGAC.

Remarks on this clone: Gene labels here are mouse ones. The CDR3 extends 4 residues past the end of the read, so its final part is completed from the germline J gene. V and J are TRBV13-3 and TRBJ1-1; TRBD1 matches 9 bases. Germline trimming cut 3 bases from V and 4 bases from J; bases unmatched to any gene: 4. The CDR3 is 14 residues long. Germline V CDR1 and CDR2: NNHDY, SYVADS. The CDR3 reads CASSGTGVPTEVFF. The covered CDR3 bases are TGTGCCAGCAGTGGGACAGGGGTCCCCACA.